This paragraph reports one T cell receptor (beta chain). Libraries were prepared by immunoSEQ multiplex PCR; TCRdb keeps only in-frame clonotypes and omits some of them. The sample carries about 69,000 clones, roughly 93% recorded once. This sample was taken from a study of T cell changes during pregnancy in multiple sclerosis. With 0 bases clipped from V and 1 base from J, the junction kept 3 bases outside the gene matches. Germline CDR1 SGHRS, CDR2 YFSETQ. The CDR3 contains 16 residues. This chain connects TRBV5-1 to TRBJ2-5; 10 nucleotides line up with TRBD2. The starting material was peripheral blood, obtained in the third trimester of pregnancy. The clonotype originates from a female donor with multiple sclerosis, enrolled in a pregnancy study. Written as DNA, the CDR3 is TGCGCCAGCAGCTTGGGATCTAGCGGGGGCCAAGAGACCCAGTACTTC. This encodes CASSLGSSGGQETQYF.